This TCR beta chain was captured by sequencing in a study of T-cell memory formation after mild COVID-19. Study observations and caveats: Clones contracting across day 15 to 85 had a balanced CD4/CD8 profile; later expanding clones leaned CD4+.

A word on this clonotype: No antigen is known for it.

TCRdb reprocessed the 5' RACE reads with MiXCR, giving one entry per CDR3 protein. The sample yields roughly 240,000 distinct CDR3 sequences, around 15% seen once. V was shortened by 3 bases and J by 7 bases, with 15 bases between the two germline ends. The CDR3 length is 14 residues. Germline V gives CDR1 KGHSH, CDR2 LQKENI. The sequenced sample consisted of PBMCs or a T cell subset sorted from them (not recorded which). This sequence originates from a man aged 18 to 30 who had mild COVID-19 (a few samples of this study predate the infection). Cell type and time point are not known. The rearrangement joins TRBV18 to TRBJ1-2; D not certain. The CDR3 nucleotides are TGTGCCAGCTCACCGATCGACACCGTGGGTGGCTACACCTTC. Its translation: CASSPIDTVGGYTF.